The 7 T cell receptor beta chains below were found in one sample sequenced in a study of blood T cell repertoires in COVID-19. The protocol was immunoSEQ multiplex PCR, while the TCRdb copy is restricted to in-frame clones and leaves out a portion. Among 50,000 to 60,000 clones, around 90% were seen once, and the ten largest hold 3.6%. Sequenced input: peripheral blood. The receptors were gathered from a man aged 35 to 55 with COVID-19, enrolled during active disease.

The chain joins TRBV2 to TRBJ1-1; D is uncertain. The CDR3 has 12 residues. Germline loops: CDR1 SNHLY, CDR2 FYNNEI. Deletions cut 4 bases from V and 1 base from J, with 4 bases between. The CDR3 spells CASSVWNTEAFF. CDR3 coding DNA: TGTGCCAGCAGTGTCTGGAACACTGAAGCTTTCTTT.

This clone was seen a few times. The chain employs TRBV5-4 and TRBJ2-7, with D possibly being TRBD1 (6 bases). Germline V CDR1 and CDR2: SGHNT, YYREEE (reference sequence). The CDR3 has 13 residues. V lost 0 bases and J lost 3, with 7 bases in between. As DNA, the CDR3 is TGTGCCAGCAGCTTGGGAGGGGGCTACGAGCAGTACTTC. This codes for CASSLGGGYEQYF.

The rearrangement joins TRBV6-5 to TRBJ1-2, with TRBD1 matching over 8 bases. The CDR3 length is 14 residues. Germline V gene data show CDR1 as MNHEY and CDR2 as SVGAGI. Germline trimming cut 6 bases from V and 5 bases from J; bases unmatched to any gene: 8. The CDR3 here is CASRYRGFGYGYTF. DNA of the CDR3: TGTGCCAGCAGATACAGGGGGTTTGGTTATGGCTACACCTTC.

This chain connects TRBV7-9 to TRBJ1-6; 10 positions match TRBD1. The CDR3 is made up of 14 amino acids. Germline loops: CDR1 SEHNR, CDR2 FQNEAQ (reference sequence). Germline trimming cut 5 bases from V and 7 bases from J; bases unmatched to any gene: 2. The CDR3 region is CASSRDRGNSPLHF. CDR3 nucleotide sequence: TGTGCCAGCAGCCGGGACAGGGGAAATTCACCCCTCCACTTT.

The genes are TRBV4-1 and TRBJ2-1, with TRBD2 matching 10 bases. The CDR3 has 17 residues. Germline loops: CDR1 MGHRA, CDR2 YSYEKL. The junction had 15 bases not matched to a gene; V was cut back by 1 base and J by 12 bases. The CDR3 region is CASSQVLVTSGTRGQFF. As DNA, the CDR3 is TGCGCCAGCAGCCAAGTTCTGGTCACTAGCGGGACTCGTGGGCAGTTCTTC.

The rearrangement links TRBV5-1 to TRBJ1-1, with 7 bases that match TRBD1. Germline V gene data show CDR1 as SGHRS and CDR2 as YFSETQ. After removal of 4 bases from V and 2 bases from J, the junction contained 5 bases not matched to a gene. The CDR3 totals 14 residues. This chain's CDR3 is CASSAGTANTEAFF. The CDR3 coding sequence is TGCGCCAGCAGCGCCGGGACAGCAAACACTGAAGCTTTCTTT.

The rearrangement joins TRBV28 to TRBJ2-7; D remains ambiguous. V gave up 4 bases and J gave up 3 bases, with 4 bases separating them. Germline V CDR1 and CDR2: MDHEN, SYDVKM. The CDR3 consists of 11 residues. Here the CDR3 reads CASSSLYEQYF. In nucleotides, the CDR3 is TGTGCCAGCAGTTCACTCTACGAGCAGTACTTC.